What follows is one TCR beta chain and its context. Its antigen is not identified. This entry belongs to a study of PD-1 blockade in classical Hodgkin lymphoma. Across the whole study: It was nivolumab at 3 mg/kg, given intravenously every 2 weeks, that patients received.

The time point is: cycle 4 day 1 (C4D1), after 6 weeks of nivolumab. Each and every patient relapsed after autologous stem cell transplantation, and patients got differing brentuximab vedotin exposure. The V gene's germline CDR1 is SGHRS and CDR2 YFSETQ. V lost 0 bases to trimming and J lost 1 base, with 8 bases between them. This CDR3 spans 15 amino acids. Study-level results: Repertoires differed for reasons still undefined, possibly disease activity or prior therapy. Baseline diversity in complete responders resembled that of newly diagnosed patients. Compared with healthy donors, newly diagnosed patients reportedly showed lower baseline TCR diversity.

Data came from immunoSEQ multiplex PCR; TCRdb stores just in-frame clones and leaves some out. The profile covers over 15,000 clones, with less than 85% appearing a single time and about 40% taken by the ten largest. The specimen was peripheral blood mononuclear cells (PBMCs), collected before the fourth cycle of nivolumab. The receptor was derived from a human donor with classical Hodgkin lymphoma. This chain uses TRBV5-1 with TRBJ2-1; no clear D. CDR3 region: CASSLDGLSYNEQFF. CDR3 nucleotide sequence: TGCGCCAGCAGCTTGGATGGGCTATCCTACAATGAGCAGTTCTTC. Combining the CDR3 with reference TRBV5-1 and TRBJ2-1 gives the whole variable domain KAGVTQTPRYLIKTRGQQVTLSCSPISGHRSVSWYQQTPGQGLQFLFEYFSETQRNKGNFPGRFSGRQFSNSRSEMNVSTLELGDSALYLCASSLDGLSYNEQFFGPGTRLTVL.